These T cell receptor beta chains were read from a single sample in a study of vaccination and CD4 T cells after COVID-19. These receptors lack a known antigen. TCRdb recomputed calls from the PCR reads with MiXCR, one row per CDR3 protein. The table includes some 23,000 distinct CDR3 sequences, roughly 44% detected once. The sample consisted of CD4+ T cells from blood, cultured in vitro, taken before SARS-CoV-2 vaccination. These receptors all come from a human donor who received a COVID-19 vaccine. Each CDR3 is given with its conserved first and last residue. Each record gives: CDR3 DNA, CDR3 protein, J gene, V gene, clone size, D gene. D genes are given only for firm matches. A clone size is listed for some rows: how often the clone was seen (once, few, many), or a class if it is expanded.

CDR3nt: TGCGCCAGCAGCTTGGGGGGTACAGGGGACTACGAGCAGTACTTC
CDR3aa: CASSLGGTGDYEQYF
j_gene: TRBJ2-7
v_gene: TRBV5-1
abundance: NA
d_gene: TRBD1

CDR3nt: TGCAGTGCTTCCGGGACTCCGCTCGAGCAGTACTTC
CDR3aa: CSASGTPLEQYF
j_gene: TRBJ2-7
v_gene: TRBV20-1
abundance: NA
d_gene: NA

CDR3nt: TGCAGTGCCAGTTCCCCTGGGGAGACCCAGTACTTC
CDR3aa: CSASSPGETQYF
j_gene: TRBJ2-5
v_gene: TRBV20-1
abundance: few
d_gene: NA

CDR3nt: TGTGCCAGCATGGCGGCAGCGGGCGAGCAGTACTTC
CDR3aa: CASMAAAGEQYF
j_gene: TRBJ2-7
v_gene: TRBV25-1
abundance: once
d_gene: NA

CDR3nt: TGCGCCAGCAGCTTGGTGGCGACAGACCTTTTGTATGGCTACACCTTC
CDR3aa: CASSLVATDLLYGYTF
j_gene: TRBJ1-2
v_gene: TRBV7-9
abundance: NA
d_gene: NA

CDR3nt: TGTGCCAGCAGTACGGGGCACGGAGCTGGAAACACCATATATTTT
CDR3aa: CASSTGHGAGNTIYF
j_gene: TRBJ1-3
v_gene: TRBV6-1
abundance: NA
d_gene: NA

CDR3nt: TGTGCCTGGAGTGTACTGTTGAAGAATGAGACCCAGTACTTC
CDR3aa: CAWSVLLKNETQYF
j_gene: TRBJ2-5
v_gene: TRBV30
abundance: NA
d_gene: NA

CDR3nt: TGTGCCAGCAGTCTACGACTAGCGGGGGACTACGAGCAGTACTTC
CDR3aa: CASSLRLAGDYEQYF
j_gene: TRBJ2-7
v_gene: TRBV6-1
abundance: NA
d_gene: TRBD2

CDR3nt: TGTGCCAGCAGCTTTAAGGGAGATCAGCCCCAGCATTTT
CDR3aa: CASSFKGDQPQHF
j_gene: TRBJ1-5
v_gene: TRBV7-2
abundance: NA
d_gene: NA

CDR3nt: TGCAGTGCTAGCCGACTAGCGGGGGGACCCACAGATACGCAGTATTTT
CDR3aa: CSASRLAGGPTDTQYF
j_gene: TRBJ2-3
v_gene: TRBV20-1
abundance: few
d_gene: TRBD2

CDR3nt: TGTGCCAGCAGTTTCTCAGGGGAAAAACTGTTTTTT
CDR3aa: CASSFSGEKLFF
j_gene: TRBJ1-4
v_gene: TRBV12-3/TRBV12-4
abundance: NA
d_gene: NA

CDR3nt: TGTGCCAGCAGTCCAGTGGCTCCCAGCTCTGGAAACACCATATATTTT
CDR3aa: CASSPVAPSSGNTIYF
j_gene: TRBJ1-3
v_gene: TRBV12-3/TRBV12-4
abundance: NA
d_gene: NA

CDR3nt: TGTGCCTGGAGATCCCGGGACAGCGGCAGCTACACCTTC
CDR3aa: CAWRSRDSGSYTF
j_gene: TRBJ1-2
v_gene: TRBV30
abundance: few
d_gene: TRBD1

CDR3nt: TGTGCCATCAGTGAACGACAGGGGGCGAGCTATGGCCACACCTTC
CDR3aa: CAISERQGASYGHTF
j_gene: TRBJ1-2
v_gene: TRBV10-3
abundance: NA
d_gene: TRBD1

CDR3nt: TGTGCCAGCAGCTTAATACCGGGACGTATAATAACTAACTATGGCTACACCTTC
CDR3aa: CASSLIPGRIITNYGYTF
j_gene: TRBJ1-2
v_gene: TRBV7-2
abundance: few
d_gene: NA

CDR3nt: TGTGCCAGCAGCCGGAGCGGGGGTGACACCGGGGAGCTGTTTTTT
CDR3aa: CASSRSGGDTGELFF
j_gene: TRBJ2-2
v_gene: TRBV9
abundance: NA
d_gene: TRBD2

CDR3nt: TGTGCCACCAGTGATTTGGACCCCTACAATGAGCAGTTCTTC
CDR3aa: CATSDLDPYNEQFF
j_gene: TRBJ2-1
v_gene: TRBV24-1
abundance: few
d_gene: NA

CDR3nt: TGCGCCAGCAGCTTGGGTGGGACACGACTACCCTACGAGCAGTACTTC
CDR3aa: CASSLGGTRLPYEQYF
j_gene: TRBJ2-7
v_gene: TRBV5-1
abundance: NA
d_gene: NA

CDR3nt: TGCAGTGCTGGAAGGGGTAACACCGGGGAGCTGTTTTTT
CDR3aa: CSAGRGNTGELFF
j_gene: TRBJ2-2
v_gene: TRBV20-1
abundance: NA
d_gene: NA

CDR3nt: TGTGCCAGCAGTTACTCGAAACGCGCCGGGGAGCTGTTTTTT
CDR3aa: CASSYSKRAGELFF
j_gene: TRBJ2-2
v_gene: TRBV6-5
abundance: NA
d_gene: NA

CDR3nt: TGTGCCAGTAATCTGGGTGCCTTTGGCAATCAGCCCCAGCATTTT
CDR3aa: CASNLGAFGNQPQHF
j_gene: TRBJ1-5
v_gene: TRBV19
abundance: few
d_gene: NA

CDR3nt: TGTGCCAGCAGTGGGACAGGGGATCAGCCCCAGCATTTT
CDR3aa: CASSGTGDQPQHF
j_gene: TRBJ1-5
v_gene: TRBV6-4
abundance: NA
d_gene: TRBD1

CDR3nt: TGTGCCACCCGAAGGGCCGGGACAGGTAGCACAGATACGCAGTATTTT
CDR3aa: CATRRAGTGSTDTQYF
j_gene: TRBJ2-3
v_gene: TRBV7-8
abundance: NA
d_gene: TRBD1

CDR3nt: TGCAGTGCTAGGACTAGCGGGGGCACAGATACGCAGTATTTT
CDR3aa: CSARTSGGTDTQYF
j_gene: TRBJ2-3
v_gene: TRBV20-1
abundance: NA
d_gene: TRBD2

CDR3nt: TGCGCCAGCAGGGGCCCCGGCTCCAACAATGAGCAGTTCTTC
CDR3aa: CASRGPGSNNEQFF
j_gene: TRBJ2-1
v_gene: TRBV5-1
abundance: few
d_gene: NA

CDR3nt: TGTGCCAGCAGCTTAATCGGGACAGGGAACTACGAGCAGTACTTC
CDR3aa: CASSLIGTGNYEQYF
j_gene: TRBJ2-7
v_gene: TRBV11-2
abundance: NA
d_gene: TRBD1

CDR3nt: TGCGCCAGCAGTGAGCACCAGGGGCCCTATGGCTACACCTTC
CDR3aa: CASSEHQGPYGYTF
j_gene: TRBJ1-2
v_gene: TRBV10-1
abundance: few
d_gene: NA

CDR3nt: TGTGCCATCAGGCAGGGGGCGGACACCGGGGAGCTGTTTTTT
CDR3aa: CAIRQGADTGELFF
j_gene: TRBJ2-2
v_gene: TRBV10-3
abundance: NA
d_gene: TRBD1

CDR3nt: TGTGCCACTAACGACAGGGGGCGCCATCAGCCCCAGCATTTT
CDR3aa: CATNDRGRHQPQHF
j_gene: TRBJ1-5
v_gene: TRBV19
abundance: few
d_gene: TRBD1

CDR3nt: TGTGCCAGCAGTTACTCCGGGGCCGATAACACTGAAGCTTTCTTT
CDR3aa: CASSYSGADNTEAFF
j_gene: TRBJ1-1
v_gene: TRBV6-5
abundance: NA
d_gene: NA

CDR3nt: TGTGCCATCGCCGGGGGGGGTTGGGCTAACTATGGCTACACCTTC
CDR3aa: CAIAGGGWANYGYTF
j_gene: TRBJ1-2
v_gene: TRBV10-3
abundance: NA
d_gene: NA

CDR3nt: TGTGCCAGCAGTGAATGGAGCAGTTTATATAGCAATCAGCCCCAGCATTTT
CDR3aa: CASSEWSSLYSNQPQHF
j_gene: TRBJ1-5
v_gene: TRBV6-1
abundance: NA
d_gene: NA

CDR3nt: TGTGCCACCAGTGATTCCGGACAGGGTTATAGCAATCAGCCCCAGCATTTT
CDR3aa: CATSDSGQGYSNQPQHF
j_gene: TRBJ1-5
v_gene: TRBV24-1
abundance: NA
d_gene: TRBD1

CDR3nt: TGTGCCAGCAGCCTACAGGGGGACGAGCAGTACTTC
CDR3aa: CASSLQGDEQYF
j_gene: TRBJ2-7
v_gene: TRBV7-8
abundance: NA
d_gene: TRBD1

CDR3nt: TGTGCCAGCAGCGTAGGCCCGACAGCTGTGATAGCCTACGAGCAGTACTTC
CDR3aa: CASSVGPTAVIAYEQYF
j_gene: TRBJ2-7
v_gene: TRBV9
abundance: NA
d_gene: NA

CDR3nt: TGCAGTGCTAGAAGAGCGGGGGATTCATCAGATACGCAGTATTTT
CDR3aa: CSARRAGDSSDTQYF
j_gene: TRBJ2-3
v_gene: TRBV20-1
abundance: NA
d_gene: TRBD2

CDR3nt: TGCAGTGCTTCACCGACAGGGGGGGGCACTGAAGCTTTCTTT
CDR3aa: CSASPTGGGTEAFF
j_gene: TRBJ1-1
v_gene: TRBV20-1
abundance: NA
d_gene: TRBD1

CDR3nt: TGTGCCAGCAGTTACTCGGGGGGGTCGAGTGAAGCTTTCTTT
CDR3aa: CASSYSGGSSEAFF
j_gene: TRBJ1-1
v_gene: TRBV6-2/TRBV6-3
abundance: once
d_gene: NA

CDR3nt: TGTGCCAGCAGTGCACAGGGGAAGCATAATTCACCCCTCCACTTT
CDR3aa: CASSAQGKHNSPLHF
j_gene: TRBJ1-6
v_gene: TRBV6-4
abundance: once
d_gene: TRBD1

CDR3nt: TGTGCCAGCAGCTTAAGTGGGACTCGGACGTTTAATGAGCAGTTCTTC
CDR3aa: CASSLSGTRTFNEQFF
j_gene: TRBJ2-1
v_gene: TRBV7-3
abundance: NA
d_gene: NA

CDR3nt: TGTGCCAGCAGTGAAAGGACACTGGGCGGCGAGCAGTACTTC
CDR3aa: CASSERTLGGEQYF
j_gene: TRBJ2-7
v_gene: TRBV6-1
abundance: once
d_gene: NA

CDR3nt: TGTGCCAGCCTTTACCCGACAGTTAACTATGGCTACACCTTC
CDR3aa: CASLYPTVNYGYTF
j_gene: TRBJ1-2
v_gene: TRBV2
abundance: few
d_gene: NA

CDR3nt: TGTGCCAGCAGCCGGGACAGGTTTGAGTATAATTCACCCCTCCACTTT
CDR3aa: CASSRDRFEYNSPLHF
j_gene: TRBJ1-6
v_gene: TRBV6-2/TRBV6-3
abundance: NA
d_gene: TRBD1